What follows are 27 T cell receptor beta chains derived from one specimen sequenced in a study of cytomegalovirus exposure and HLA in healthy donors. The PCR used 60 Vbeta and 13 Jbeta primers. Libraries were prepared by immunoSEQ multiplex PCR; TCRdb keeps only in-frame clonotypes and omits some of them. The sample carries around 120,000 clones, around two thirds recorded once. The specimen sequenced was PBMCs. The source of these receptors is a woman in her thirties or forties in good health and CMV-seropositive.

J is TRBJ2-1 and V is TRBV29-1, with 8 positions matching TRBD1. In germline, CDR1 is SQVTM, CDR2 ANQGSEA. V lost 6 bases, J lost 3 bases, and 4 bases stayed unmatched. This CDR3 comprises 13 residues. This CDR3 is CSVRTGNYNEQFF. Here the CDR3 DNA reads TGCAGCGTCCGGACAGGGAACTACAATGAGCAGTTCTTC.

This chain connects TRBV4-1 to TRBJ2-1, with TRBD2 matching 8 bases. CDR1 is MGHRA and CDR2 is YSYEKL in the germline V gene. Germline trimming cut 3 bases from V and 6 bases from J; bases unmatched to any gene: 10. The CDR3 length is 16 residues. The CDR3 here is CASSHPGTRPTNEQFF. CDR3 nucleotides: TGCGCCAGCAGCCATCCCGGGACTAGGCCAACCAATGAGCAGTTCTTC.

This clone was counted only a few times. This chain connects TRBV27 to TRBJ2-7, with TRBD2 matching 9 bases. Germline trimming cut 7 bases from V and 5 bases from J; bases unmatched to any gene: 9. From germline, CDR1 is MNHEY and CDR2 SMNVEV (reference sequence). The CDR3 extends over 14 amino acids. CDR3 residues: CASKLAGAIHEQYF. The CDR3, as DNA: TGTGCCAGCAAGTTAGCGGGAGCGATACACGAGCAGTACTTC.

In nucleotides, the CDR3 is TGTGCCAGCAGCCAAGGGGGGACTAGCGGGAGAAAGACAGATACGCAGTATTTT. It codes for CASSQGGTSGRKTDTQYF. J is TRBJ2-3 and V is TRBV4-2, with TRBD2 matching over 14 bases. This CDR3 has 18 amino acids. CDR1 is LGHNA, CDR2 YNFKEQ, per germline. V trimming: 1 base; J trimming: 3 bases; junction bases outside the gene matches: 6.

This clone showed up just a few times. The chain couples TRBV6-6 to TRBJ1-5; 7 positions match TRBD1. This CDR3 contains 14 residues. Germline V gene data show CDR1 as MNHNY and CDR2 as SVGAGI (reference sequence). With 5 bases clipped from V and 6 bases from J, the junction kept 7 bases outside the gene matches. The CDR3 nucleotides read TGTGCCAGCAGTGCCCAGGGGGACCTTCAGCCCCAGCATTTT. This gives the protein CASSAQGDLQPQHF.

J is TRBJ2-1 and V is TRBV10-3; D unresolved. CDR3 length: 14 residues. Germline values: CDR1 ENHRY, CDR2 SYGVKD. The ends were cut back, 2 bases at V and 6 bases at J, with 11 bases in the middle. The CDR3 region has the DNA TGTGCCATCAGTGAGCCCCCGAACACCAATGAGCAGTTCTTC. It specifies CAISEPPNTNEQFF.

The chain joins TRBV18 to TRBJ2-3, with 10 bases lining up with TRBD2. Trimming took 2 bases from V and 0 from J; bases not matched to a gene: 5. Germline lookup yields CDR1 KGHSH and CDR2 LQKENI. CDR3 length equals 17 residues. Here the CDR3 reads CASSPSAGGISTDTQYF. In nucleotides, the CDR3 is TGTGCCAGCTCACCATCAGCGGGAGGGATTAGCACAGATACGCAGTATTTT. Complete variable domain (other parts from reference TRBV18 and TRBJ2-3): NAGVMQNPRHLVRRRGQEARLRCSPMKGHSHVYWYRQLPEEGLKFMVYLQKENIIDESGMPKERFSAEFPKEGPSILRIQQVVRGDSAAYFCASSPSAGGISTDTQYFGPGTRLTVL.

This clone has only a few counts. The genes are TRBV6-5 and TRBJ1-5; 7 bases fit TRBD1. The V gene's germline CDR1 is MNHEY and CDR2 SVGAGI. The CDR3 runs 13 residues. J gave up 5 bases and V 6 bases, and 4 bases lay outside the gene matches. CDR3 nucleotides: TGTGCCAGCAGCCTCAGGGGGGATCAGCCCCAGCATTTT. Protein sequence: CASSLRGDQPQHF.

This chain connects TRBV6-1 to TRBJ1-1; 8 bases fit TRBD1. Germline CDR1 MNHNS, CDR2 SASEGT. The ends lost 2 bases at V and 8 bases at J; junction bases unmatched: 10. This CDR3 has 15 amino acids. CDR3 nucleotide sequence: TGTGCCAGCAGTGAAACAGGGGGAGGGGGGAGGGAAGCTTTCTTT. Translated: CASSETGGGGREAFF.

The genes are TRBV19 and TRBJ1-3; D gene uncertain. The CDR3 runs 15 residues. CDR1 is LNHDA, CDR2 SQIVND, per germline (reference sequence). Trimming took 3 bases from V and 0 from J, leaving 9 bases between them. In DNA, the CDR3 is TGTGCCAGTAGTATGGCCGTGCTCTCTGGAAACACCATATATTTT. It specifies CASSMAVLSGNTIYF.

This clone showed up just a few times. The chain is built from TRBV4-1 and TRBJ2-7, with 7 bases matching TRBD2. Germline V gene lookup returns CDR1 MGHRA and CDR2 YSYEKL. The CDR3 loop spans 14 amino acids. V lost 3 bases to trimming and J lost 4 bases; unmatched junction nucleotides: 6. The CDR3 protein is CASSQGRAGYEQYF. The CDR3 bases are TGCGCCAGCAGCCAGGGGAGGGCCGGGTACGAGCAGTACTTC.

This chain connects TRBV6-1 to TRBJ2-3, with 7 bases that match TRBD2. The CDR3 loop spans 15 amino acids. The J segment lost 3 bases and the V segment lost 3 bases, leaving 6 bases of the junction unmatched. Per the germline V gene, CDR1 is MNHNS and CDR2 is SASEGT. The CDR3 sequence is CASSESGGGTDTQYF. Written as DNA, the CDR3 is TGTGCCAGCAGTGAGTCTGGGGGAGGGACAGATACGCAGTATTTT.

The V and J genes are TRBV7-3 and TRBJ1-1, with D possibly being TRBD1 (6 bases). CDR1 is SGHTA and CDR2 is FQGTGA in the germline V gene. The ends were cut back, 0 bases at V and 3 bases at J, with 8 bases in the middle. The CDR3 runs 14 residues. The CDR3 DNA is TGTGCCAGCAGCTTAACGGGGGCCGACACTGAAGCTTTCTTT. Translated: CASSLTGADTEAFF.

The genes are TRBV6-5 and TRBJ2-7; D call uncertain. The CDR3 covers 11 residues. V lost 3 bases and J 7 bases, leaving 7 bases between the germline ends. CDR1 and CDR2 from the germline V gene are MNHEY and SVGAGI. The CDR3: CASSYGQEQYF. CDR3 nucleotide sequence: TGTGCCAGCAGTTATGGGCAAGAGCAGTACTTC.

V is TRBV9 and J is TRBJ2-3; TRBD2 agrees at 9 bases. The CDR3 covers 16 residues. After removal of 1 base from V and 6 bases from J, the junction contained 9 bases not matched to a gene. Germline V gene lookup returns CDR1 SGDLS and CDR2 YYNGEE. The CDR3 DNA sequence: TGTGCCAGCAGCGTACGGAGCGGGGGGTTGATTGATACGCAGTATTTT. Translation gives CASSVRSGGLIDTQYF.

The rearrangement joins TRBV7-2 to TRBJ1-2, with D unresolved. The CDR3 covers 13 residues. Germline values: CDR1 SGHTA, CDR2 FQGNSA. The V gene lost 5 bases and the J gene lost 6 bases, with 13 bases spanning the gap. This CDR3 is CASSHLTMDGYTF. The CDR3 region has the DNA TGTGCCAGCAGCCACTTGACTATGGATGGCTACACCTTC. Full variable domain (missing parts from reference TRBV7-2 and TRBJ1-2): GAGVSQSPSNKVTEKGKDVELRCDPISGHTALYWYRQSLGQGLEFLIYFQGNSAPDKSGLPSDRFSAERTGGSVSTLTIQRTQQEDSAVYLCASSHLTMDGYTFGSGTRLTVV.

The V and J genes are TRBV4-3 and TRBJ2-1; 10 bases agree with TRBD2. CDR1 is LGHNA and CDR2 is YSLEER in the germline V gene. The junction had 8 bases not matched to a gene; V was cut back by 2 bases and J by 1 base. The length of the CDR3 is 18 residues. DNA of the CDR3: TGCGCCAGCAGCCAACAACTAGCGGGATTAAGGTCCTACAATGAGCAGTTCTTC. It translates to CASSQQLAGLRSYNEQFF.

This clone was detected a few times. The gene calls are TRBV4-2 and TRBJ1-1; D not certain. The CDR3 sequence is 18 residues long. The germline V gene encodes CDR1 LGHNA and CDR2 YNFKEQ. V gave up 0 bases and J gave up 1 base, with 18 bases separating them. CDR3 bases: TGTGCCAGCAGCCAAGATCTTTGGAGAGGCAGCGGGAACACTGAAGCTTTCTTT. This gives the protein CASSQDLWRGSGNTEAFF.

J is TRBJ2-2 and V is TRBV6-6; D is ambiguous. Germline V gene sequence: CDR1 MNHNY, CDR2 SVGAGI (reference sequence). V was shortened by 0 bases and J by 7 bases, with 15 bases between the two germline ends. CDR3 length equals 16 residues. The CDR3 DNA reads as TGTGCCAGCAGTTACTCTACAGAGCCAGATATCGGGGAGCTGTTTTTT. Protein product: CASSYSTEPDIGELFF.

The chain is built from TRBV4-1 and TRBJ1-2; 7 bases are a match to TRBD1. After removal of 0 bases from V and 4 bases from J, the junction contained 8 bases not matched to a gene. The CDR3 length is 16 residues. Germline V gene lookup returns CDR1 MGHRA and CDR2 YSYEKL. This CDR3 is CASSQEDRYRGYGYTF. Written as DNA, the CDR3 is TGCGCCAGCAGCCAAGAAGATAGGTACAGGGGCTATGGCTACACCTTC.

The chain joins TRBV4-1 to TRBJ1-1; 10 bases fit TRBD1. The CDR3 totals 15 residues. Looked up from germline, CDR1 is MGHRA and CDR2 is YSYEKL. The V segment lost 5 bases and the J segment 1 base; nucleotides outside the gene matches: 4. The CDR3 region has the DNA TGCGCCAGCAGCTCGCGGACAGGGGGGAACACTGAAGCTTTCTTT. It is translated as CASSSRTGGNTEAFF.

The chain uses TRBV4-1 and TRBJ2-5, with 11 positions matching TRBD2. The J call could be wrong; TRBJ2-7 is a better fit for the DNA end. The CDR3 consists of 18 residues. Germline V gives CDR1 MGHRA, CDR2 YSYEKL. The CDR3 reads CASSQGASGRPRSYEQYF. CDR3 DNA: TGCGCCAGCAGCCAAGGTGCTAGCGGGAGGCCCCGCTCCTACGAGCAGTACTTC.

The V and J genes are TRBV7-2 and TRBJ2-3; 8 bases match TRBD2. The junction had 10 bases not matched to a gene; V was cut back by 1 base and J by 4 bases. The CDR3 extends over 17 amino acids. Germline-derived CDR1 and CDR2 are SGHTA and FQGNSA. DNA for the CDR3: TGTGCCAGCAGCTTAGTGTTGGCGGGGGGCGATGCAGATACGCAGTATTTT. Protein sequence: CASSLVLAGGDADTQYF.

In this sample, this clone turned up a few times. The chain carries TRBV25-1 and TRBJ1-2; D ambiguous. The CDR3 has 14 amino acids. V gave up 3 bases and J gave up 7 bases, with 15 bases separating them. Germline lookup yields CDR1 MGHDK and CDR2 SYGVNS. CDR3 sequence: CASSDVVQFGGYTF. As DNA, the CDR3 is TGTGCCAGCAGTGATGTGGTACAGTTCGGTGGCTACACCTTC.

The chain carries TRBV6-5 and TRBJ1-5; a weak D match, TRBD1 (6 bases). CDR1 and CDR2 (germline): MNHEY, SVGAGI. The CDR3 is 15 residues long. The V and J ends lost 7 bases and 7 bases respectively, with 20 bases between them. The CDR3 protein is CASNRGNRVRQPQHF. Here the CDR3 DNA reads TGTGCCAGCAACCGAGGGAACAGGGTAAGGCAGCCCCAGCATTTT.

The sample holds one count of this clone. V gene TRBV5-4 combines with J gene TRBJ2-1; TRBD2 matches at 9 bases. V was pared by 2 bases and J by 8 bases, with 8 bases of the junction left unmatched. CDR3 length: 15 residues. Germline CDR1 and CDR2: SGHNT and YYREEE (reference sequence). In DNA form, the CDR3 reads TGTGCCAGCAGCTTAAGGCTAGCGGGAATCGATGAGCAGTTCTTC. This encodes CASSLRLAGIDEQFF.

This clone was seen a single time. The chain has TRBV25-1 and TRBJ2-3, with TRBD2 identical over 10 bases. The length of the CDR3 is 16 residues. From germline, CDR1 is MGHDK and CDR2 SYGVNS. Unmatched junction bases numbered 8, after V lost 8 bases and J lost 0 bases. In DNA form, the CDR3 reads TGTGCCAGCCGAGGAGCGGGAGGGGGGAGCACAGATACGCAGTATTTT. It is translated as CASRGAGGGSTDTQYF.